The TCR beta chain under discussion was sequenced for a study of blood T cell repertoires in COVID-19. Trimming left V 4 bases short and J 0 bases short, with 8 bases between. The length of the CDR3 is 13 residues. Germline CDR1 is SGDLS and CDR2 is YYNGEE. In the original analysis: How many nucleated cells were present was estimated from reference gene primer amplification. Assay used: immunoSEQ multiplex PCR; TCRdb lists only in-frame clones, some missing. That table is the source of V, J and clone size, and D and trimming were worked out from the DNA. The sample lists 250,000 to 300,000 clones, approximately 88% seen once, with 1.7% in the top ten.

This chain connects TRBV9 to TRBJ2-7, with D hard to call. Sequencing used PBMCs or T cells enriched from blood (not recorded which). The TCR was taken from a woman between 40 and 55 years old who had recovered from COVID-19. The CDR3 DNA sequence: TGTGCCAGCAGCCCCCTCCCCTCCTACGAGCAGTACTTC. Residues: CASSPLPSYEQYF.